The 20 T cell receptor beta chains reported below all come from one sample, sequenced in a study of T cell responses to AZD1222 COVID-19 vaccine. Assay used: immunoSEQ multiplex PCR; TCRdb lists only in-frame clones, some missing. The repertoire holds some 74,000 clones, with 90% as singletons. The source material was peripheral blood, sampled 28 days after the second AZD1222 dose. The receptors were gathered from an adult who received the AZD1222 COVID-19 vaccine.

The V and J genes are TRBV29-1 and TRBJ1-1; 11 nucleotides line up with TRBD1. V trimming: 6 bases; J trimming: 0 bases; junction bases outside the gene matches: 3. Per the germline V gene, CDR1 is SQVTM and CDR2 is ANQGSEA. This CDR3 region has 14 residues. This chain's CDR3 is CSVWTGGMNTEAFF. In DNA form, the CDR3 reads TGCAGCGTCTGGACAGGGGGCATGAACACTGAAGCTTTCTTT.

The chain has TRBV11-2 and TRBJ1-5; TRBD1 might be the D (5 bases). Germline V gives CDR1 SGHAT, CDR2 FQNNGV. V was cut by 0 bases and J by 10 bases, with 16 bases left in between. This CDR3 is built from 15 residues. CDR3 DNA sequence: TGTGCCAGCAGCTTAGATAAGGGGAGGTTGAGCCCCCAGCATTTT. Residues: CASSLDKGRLSPQHF.

The chain links TRBV6-2 or TRBV6-3 to TRBJ2-2; TRBD1 is a possible D gene (6 bases). CDR3 length: 15 residues. The germline V gene has CDR1 MNHEY and CDR2 SVGEGT. V shed 2 bases and J shed 5 bases, with 12 bases lying between them. The CDR3 loop is CASSYLPGETGELFF. The CDR3 region has the DNA TGTGCCAGCAGTTACCTTCCAGGGGAGACCGGGGAGCTGTTTTTT.

The V gene is TRBV28, the J gene TRBJ1-6, with D possibly TRBD1 on 5 matching bases. This CDR3 is 11 amino acids long. V was shortened by 8 bases and J by 15 bases, with 14 bases between the two germline ends. Germline V gene data show CDR1 as MDHEN and CDR2 as SYDVKM. Here the CDR3 reads CASRSGFLLHF. CDR3 bases: TGTGCCAGCCGGTCAGGGTTTCTCCTCCACTTT.

The chain carries TRBV18 and TRBJ1-2; 12 nucleotides agree with TRBD1. The V gene's germline CDR1 is KGHSH and CDR2 LQKENI. Trimming took 0 bases from V and 7 from J; bases not matched to a gene: 3. The CDR3 extends over 15 amino acids. This CDR3 is CASSPPGQGARGYTF. CDR3 DNA: TGTGCCAGCTCACCACCGGGACAGGGGGCGCGTGGCTACACCTTC.

Written as DNA, the CDR3 is TGTGCCAGCAGTCCTCCCCAGGGAACAGGCGTCGTTGAAGCTTTCTTT. This sequence encodes CASSPPQGTGVVEAFF. The J gene is TRBJ1-1, the V gene TRBV28; D is perhaps TRBD1 (5 bases). The CDR3 is 16 residues long. The germline CDR1 and CDR2 sequences are MDHEN and SYDVKM. V was pared by 5 bases and J by 7 bases, with 23 bases between.

This rearrangement joins TRBV9 to TRBJ1-4; D gene unclear. CDR3 size: 12 residues. Trimming took off 0 bases at V and 10 bases at J, with 7 bases between the two ends. CDR1 and CDR2 from the germline V gene are SGDLS and YYNGEE. The CDR3 bases are TGTGCCAGCAGCGTAGGGGCTGGAAAACTGTTTTTT. Amino acids: CASSVGAGKLFF.

This chain links TRBV28 with TRBJ1-1; possibly TRBD1 for D (5 bases). CDR1 is MDHEN and CDR2 is SYDVKM in the germline V gene. V dropped 8 bases and J dropped 4 bases, with 23 bases sitting between them. This CDR3 is built from 16 residues. CDR3 in amino acids: CASPAGTEISGTEAFF. DNA for the CDR3: TGTGCCAGCCCCGCCGGGACTGAGATTTCTGGCACTGAAGCTTTCTTT.

The chain couples TRBV18 to TRBJ1-2, with D perhaps TRBD1 (6 bases). CDR1 is KGHSH, CDR2 LQKENI, per germline. Trimming pared 3 bases from V and 8 bases from J, leaving 28 bases between. The CDR3 is 18 amino acids. The CDR3 sequence: CASSPRPSGWGAEGGYTF. CDR3 nucleotides: TGTGCCAGCTCACCCCGCCCCTCAGGTTGGGGGGCGGAAGGGGGCTACACCTTC.

The CDR3 bases are TGTGCCAGCAGCCAAGTCCTCAATCAGCCCCAGCATTTT. It is translated as CASSQVLNQPQHF. The V call is TRBV3-1 (or the pseudogene TRBV3-2), the J call TRBJ1-5; unclear D gene. The CDR3 is made up of 13 amino acids. CDR1 is LGHDT and CDR2 is YNNKEL in the germline V gene (reference sequence). The V end was cut by 1 base, the J end by 3 bases, with 4 bases between.

This clone was observed a few times. V usage is TRBV7-6 and J usage is TRBJ2-2, with 8 bases that match TRBD1. The CDR3 covers 14 residues. V lost 5 bases and J lost 4; bases outside the gene matches: 3. Germline CDR1 reads SGHVS; CDR2 reads FNYEAQ. CDR3 nucleotides: TGTGCCAGCAGCCCCAGGGGGCTCACCGGGGAGCTGTTTTTT. Residues: CASSPRGLTGELFF. Full variable domain (missing parts from reference TRBV7-6 and TRBJ2-2): GAGVSQSPRYKVTKRGQDVALRCDPISGHVSLYWYRQALGQGPEFLTYFNYEAQQDKSGLPNDRFSAERPEGSISTLTIQRTEQRDSAMYRCASSPRGLTGELFFGEGSRLTVL.

A few counts support this clone. The chain combines TRBV19 with TRBJ1-1; D unclear. The CDR3 is 15 residues long. Germline V gene sequence: CDR1 LNHDA, CDR2 SQIVND (reference sequence). The V end was cut by 5 bases, the J end by 1 base, with 14 bases between. CDR3 in amino acids: CASSPRRQENTEAFF. The CDR3 region has the DNA TGTGCCAGTAGTCCCCGCCGTCAGGAGAACACTGAAGCTTTCTTT.

The rearrangement joins TRBV30 to TRBJ2-7; D is possibly TRBD2 (7 bases). Germline V gene data show CDR1 as GTSNPN and CDR2 as SVGIG (reference sequence). Trimming shortened V by 0 bases and J by 5 bases, and 17 bases separated the two germline ends. The CDR3 sequence is 15 residues long. For the CDR3, the DNA is TGTGCCTGGAGTGTACGGGGGGCGGTGGTAAACGAGCAGTACTTC. It yields the protein CAWSVRGAVVNEQYF.

The rearrangement joins TRBV10-1 to TRBJ1-2, with D possibly matching TRBD1 (5 bases). Germline loops: CDR1 WNHNN, CDR2 SYGVQD (reference sequence). The CDR3 is 14 amino acids. V shed 7 bases and J shed 3 bases, with 15 bases lying between them. DNA for the CDR3: TGCGCCAGCACCCGGGACGGGAGAGACTATGGCTACACCTTC. Its protein is CASTRDGRDYGYTF.

This clone showed up just once. CDR3 protein: CASSGGRTNTGELFF. CDR3 DNA sequence: TGTGCCAGCAGCGGCGGACGGACGAACACCGGGGAGCTGTTTTTT. The J gene is TRBJ2-2, the V gene TRBV5-5; D gene ambiguous. The germline V gene has CDR1 SGHKS and CDR2 YYEKEE (reference sequence). This CDR3 comprises 15 residues. V lost 4 bases and J 0 bases, leaving 10 bases between the germline ends.

The chain combines TRBV9 with TRBJ2-1; D ambiguous. The CDR3 runs 12 residues. Germline CDR1 reads SGDLS; CDR2 reads YYNGEE. Trimming took 0 bases from V and 10 from J, leaving 8 bases between them. The CDR3 is CASSVADIEQFF. CDR3 sequence (DNA): TGTGCCAGCAGCGTAGCTGATATCGAGCAGTTCTTC. Based on the CDR3 plus reference TRBV9 and TRBJ2-1, the full variable domain is DSGVTQTPKHLITATGQRVTLRCSPRSGDLSVYWYQQSLDQGLQFLIQYYNGEERAKGNILERFSAQQFPDLHSELNLSSLELGDSALYFCASSVADIEQFFGPGTRLTVL.

This rearrangement joins TRBV4-2 to TRBJ2-7; 9 nucleotides agree with TRBD2. There are 16 residues in the CDR3. V shed 4 bases and J 7 bases; nucleotides not matched to a gene: 14. Looked up from germline, CDR1 is LGHNA and CDR2 is YNFKEQ. CDR3 amino acids: CASSRPSGGGAQEQYF. CDR3 DNA: TGTGCCAGCAGCCGGCCGAGCGGCGGGGGGGCTCAAGAGCAGTACTTC.

The chain couples TRBV18 to TRBJ2-2; D might be TRBD1 (6 bases). The ends were cut back, 3 bases at V and 5 bases at J, with 16 bases in the middle. The CDR3 has 16 residues. Germline V gives CDR1 KGHSH, CDR2 LQKENI. The CDR3 nucleotides are TGTGCCAGCTCACCGTCCGCTGGGGGCAGAACCGGGGAGCTGTTTTTT. It translates to CASSPSAGGRTGELFF. The full variable domain, with the rest looked up from reference TRBV18 and TRBJ2-2, is NAGVMQNPRHLVRRRGQEARLRCSPMKGHSHVYWYRQLPEEGLKFMVYLQKENIIDESGMPKERFSAEFPKEGPSILRIQQVVRGDSAAYFCASSPSAGGRTGELFFGEGSRLTVL.

The chain couples TRBV12-3 or TRBV12-4 to TRBJ1-6; D not certain. The ends were cut back, 3 bases at V and 7 bases at J, with 4 bases in the middle. The CDR3 sequence is 12 residues long. CDR3 in DNA: TGTGCCAGCAGTTTTGAGAATTCACCCCTCCACTTT. This codes for CASSFENSPLHF.

This chain uses TRBV5-6 with TRBJ1-5, with no clear D. Trimming took 0 bases from V and 3 from J, leaving 10 bases between them. This CDR3 spans 15 amino acids. Germline V CDR1 and CDR2: SGHDT, YYEEEE. The CDR3 reads CASSLVGRFNQPQHF. Written as DNA, the CDR3 is TGTGCCAGCAGCTTGGTAGGACGATTCAATCAGCCCCAGCATTTT.